The clone carrying this T cell receptor (beta chain) was seen just once. Authors' processing steps: Amplification of reference gene primers was used by the study to estimate nucleated cell counts. Produced via immunoSEQ multiplex PCR; TCRdb's table is partial and in-frame only. For V, J and clone size, that table is used; D and trimming come from the DNA. This sample yields around 190,000 clones, of which about nine tenths are seen a single time; 9% to 10% belongs to the top ten. The source of the sample is a study of blood T cell repertoires in COVID-19. Germline CDR1 reads SGDLS; CDR2 reads YYNGEE. This CDR3 comprises 12 residues. The V end was cut by 4 bases, the J end by 3 bases, with 7 bases between. The study recruited people aged about 18 to 95 years across roughly 25 US areas. Participant-given clinical history determined each cohort assignment. Recovered status in Cohort 3 required two negative PCRs, clearance, or symptom resolution.

This chain uses TRBV9 with TRBJ2-5; D uncertain. The specimen sequenced was PBMCs or T cells enriched from blood (not recorded which). This receptor was identified in a woman aged 18-35 years who had recovered from COVID-19. The CDR3 sequence: CASSRVEETQYF. CDR3 bases: TGTGCCAGCAGCCGTGTCGAAGAGACCCAGTACTTC.